This record looks at one T cell receptor beta chain sequence and its context. In the authors' methods: Amplification from reference gene primers served as the basis for estimated nucleated cell counts. Clones were read by immunoSEQ multiplex PCR, and TCRdb kept only the in-frame ones, dropping some. That table furnishes V, J and clone size, whereas the DNA furnished D and trimming. The data show about 98,000 clones, 86% seen once. The CDR3 extends over 14 amino acids. From germline, CDR1 is MNHEY and CDR2 SVGAGI. Trimming took off 0 bases at V and 5 bases at J, with 7 bases between the two ends. This entry comes from a study of blood T cell repertoires in COVID-19.

The source of this sequence is a man aged 45-65 years with acute or convalescent COVID-19. The chain is built from TRBV6-5 and TRBJ2-2, with D maybe TRBD1 (6 bases). The specimen was peripheral blood. The CDR3 DNA is TGTGCCAGCAGTTACTCAAGGGGGACCGGGGAGCTGTTTTTT. The encoded protein is CASSYSRGTGELFF.